One and the same sample provided the 30 T cell receptor beta chains below, sequenced in a study of blood T cell repertoires in COVID-19. Sequencing used immunoSEQ multiplex PCR; TCRdb keeps in-frame clones, though not all of them. The table has about 180,000 clones, almost 80% seen once; the top ten hold about 28%. Sequenced: peripheral blood. The source of these receptors is a woman in her 70s with acute or convalescent COVID-19.

The J gene is TRBJ2-1, the V gene TRBV3-1 (or the pseudogene TRBV3-2), with 7 bases matching TRBD2. Per the germline V gene, CDR1 is LGHDT and CDR2 is YNNKEL (reference sequence). The trim removed 2 bases at V and 9 bases at J, leaving 7 bases unmatched. CDR3 length: 14 amino acids. The CDR3 DNA sequence: TGTGCCAGCAGCCAACTGGCGGGAGAGGCTGAGCAGTTCTTC. It yields the protein CASSQLAGEAEQFF.

This chain connects TRBV30 to TRBJ2-5; a possible D gene is TRBD1 (5 bases). This CDR3 has 13 residues. From germline, CDR1 is GTSNPN and CDR2 SVGIG (reference sequence). Trimming shortened V by 2 bases and J by 2 bases, and 9 bases separated the two germline ends. This CDR3 reads CAWSYDRQETQYF. CDR3 nucleotides: TGTGCCTGGAGTTATGACAGACAAGAGACCCAGTACTTC.

Only a few counts were recorded for this clone. This chain connects TRBV5-1 to TRBJ1-4; 8 nucleotides align to TRBD1. The CDR3 length is 15 residues. With V trimmed by 5 bases and J by 6 bases, 9 bases remained unmatched. Germline assignment: CDR1 SGHRS and CDR2 YFSETQ. The CDR3 region is CASRLTGGPDEKLFF. CDR3 DNA sequence: TGCGCCAGCAGATTAACAGGGGGTCCGGATGAAAAACTGTTTTTT. The full variable domain, in which reference TRBV5-1 and TRBJ1-4 provide the parts outside the CDR3, is KAGVTQTPRYLIKTRGQQVTLSCSPISGHRSVSWYQQTPGQGLQFLFEYFSETQRNKGNFPGRFSGRQFSNSRSEMNVSTLELGDSALYLCASRLTGGPDEKLFFGSGTQLSVL.

This clone was seen only a few times. V gene TRBV3-1 (or the pseudogene TRBV3-2) combines with J gene TRBJ2-1, with 10 nucleotides matching TRBD2. The V and J ends lost 2 bases and 4 bases, in that order; junction bases with no gene match: 5. This CDR3 has 16 residues. Germline CDR1 is LGHDT and CDR2 is YNNKEL (reference sequence). The CDR3 region has the DNA TGTGCCAGCAGCCAACTTAGCGGGAGGCTATACAATGAGCAGTTCTTC. Translating gives CASSQLSGRLYNEQFF.

V and J are TRBV12-3 or TRBV12-4 and TRBJ1-1; the D gene is possibly TRBD1 (5 bases). Trimming took 8 bases from V and 5 from J, leaving 15 bases between them. CDR3 size: 13 residues. The CDR3 here is CASLRGGWTEAFF. The CDR3 nucleotides are TGTGCCAGCCTTCGTGGGGGGTGGACTGAAGCTTTCTTT.

The chain carries TRBV28 and TRBJ2-7; 9 positions match TRBD2. This CDR3 is built from 14 residues. Per the germline V gene, CDR1 is MDHEN and CDR2 is SYDVKM. The trim removed 6 bases at V and 4 bases at J, leaving 7 bases unmatched. The CDR3 region is CASRAGGNPYEQYF. The CDR3, as DNA: TGTGCCAGCAGGGCGGGGGGGAACCCTTACGAGCAGTACTTC.

This chain links TRBV7-9 with TRBJ2-7; TRBD2 matches 8 bases. Germline CDR1 SEHNR, CDR2 FQNEAQ (reference sequence). The ends lost 1 base at V and 4 bases at J; junction bases unmatched: 3. The length of the CDR3 is 14 residues. The chain's CDR3 is CASSLVAGIYEQYF. Written as DNA, the CDR3 is TGTGCCAGCAGCTTAGTAGCGGGAATTTACGAGCAGTACTTC.

The V gene is TRBV6-1, the J gene TRBJ1-2, with TRBD1 matching 10 bases. The ends lost 3 bases at V and 4 bases at J; junction bases unmatched: 8. The CDR3 is made up of 16 amino acids. The V gene's germline CDR1 is MNHNS and CDR2 SASEGT. CDR3 protein: CASSETVWTGGYGYTF. The CDR3 DNA reads TGTGCCAGCAGTGAGACTGTTTGGACAGGGGGCTATGGCTACACCTTC.

V and J are TRBV27 and TRBJ2-7; D is ambiguous. V was clipped by 2 bases and J by 5 bases, with 13 bases between them. The CDR3 loop spans 14 amino acids. Germline CDR1 is MNHEY and CDR2 is SMNVEV (reference sequence). The DNA of the CDR3 is TGTGCCAGCAGTTTAGCCGCGTATTCCCACGAGCAGTACTTC. Its translation is CASSLAAYSHEQYF.

The gene calls are TRBV3-1 (or the pseudogene TRBV3-2) and TRBJ1-6; no clear D gene. Germline CDR1 and CDR2: LGHDT and YNNKEL (reference sequence). Trimming took off 3 bases at V and 7 bases at J, with 16 bases between the two ends. The CDR3 consists of 16 residues. In DNA, the CDR3 is TGTGCCAGCAGCCAGGGAGGGTTTGGGATAAATTCACCCCTCCACTTT. Encoded protein: CASSQGGFGINSPLHF.

The chain links TRBV21-1 to TRBJ2-2; the DNA was not used to check the table's D call, TRBD1. TRBV21-1 is shown as a pseudogene. The CDR3 contains 14 residues. The DNA for the CDR3 is TGTGCCAGCCTCAGACAGGAGAACACCGGGGAGCTGTTTTTT. Amino acids: CASLRQENTGELFF.

J is TRBJ1-2 and V is TRBV2; the D gene is possibly TRBD1 (6 bases). The CDR3 is 12 residues long. From germline, CDR1 is SNHLY and CDR2 FYNNEI. Trimming shortened V by 3 bases and J by 4 bases, and 6 bases separated the two germline ends. The CDR3 is CASSDRGYGYTF. CDR3 sequence (DNA): TGTGCCAGCAGTGACAGGGGCTATGGCTACACCTTC.

The chain joins TRBV3-1 (or the pseudogene TRBV3-2) to TRBJ1-6, with D unresolved. The V gene's germline CDR1 is LGHDT and CDR2 YNNKEL (reference sequence). The CDR3 totals 12 residues. Trimming shortened V by 3 bases and J by 8 bases, and 5 bases separated the two germline ends. The CDR3 sequence: CASSHRDSPLHF. The CDR3 DNA follows: TGTGCCAGCAGCCACCGGGATTCACCCCTCCACTTT.

V and J are TRBV5-1 and TRBJ1-6; D gene uncertain. The V end was cut by 4 bases, the J end by 9 bases, with 17 bases between. The CDR3 has 15 amino acids. The germline gives CDR1 SGHRS, CDR2 YFSETQ. The CDR3 DNA reads TGCGCCAGCAGCGTGACGGGGTCCACGGGTTCACCCCTCCACTTT. It codes for CASSVTGSTGSPLHF.

The chain links TRBV21-1 to TRBJ2-1; TRBD2 is the table's D call and was not checked against the DNA. TRBV21-1 is labeled a pseudogene. The CDR3 is 12 residues long. Written as DNA, the CDR3 is TGTGCCAGCAGCAAAGCCGGGTCTGAGCAGTTCTTC. Translated: CASSKAGSEQFF.

In the case of this clone: A read error may account for a junction end that differs from germline. V and J are TRBV5-1 and TRBJ2-7, with TRBD1 identical over 8 bases. Germline CDR1 SGHRS, CDR2 YFSETQ. CDR3 size: 13 residues. CDR3 coding DNA: TGCGCCAGCAACTTGGACGGACAGGGTATGATGTACTTC. Protein: CASNLDGQGMMYF.

The chain links TRBV19 to TRBJ1-2; D not certain. The CDR3 totals 13 residues. Germline CDR1 is LNHDA and CDR2 is SQIVND (reference sequence). Trimming cost V 1 base and J 5 bases, with 8 bases left between them. In nucleotides, the CDR3 is TGTGCCAGTAGTATAGTCGGGGAGTATGGCTACACCTTC. Protein sequence: CASSIVGEYGYTF.

CDR3 nucleotides: TGTGCCAGCAAGTGGGACAGGGAAGCAGATACGCAGTATTTT. Translation gives CASKWDREADTQYF. The rearrangement joins TRBV7-9 to TRBJ2-3, with 9 bases matching TRBD1. Trimming at V came to 7 bases and at J to 4 bases, leaving 6 bases not matched to a gene. Germline loops: CDR1 SEHNR, CDR2 FQNEAQ (reference sequence). This CDR3 comprises 14 residues.

In its sample, this clone was seen a few times. The chain recombines TRBV3-1 (or the pseudogene TRBV3-2) with TRBJ2-5, with a tentative D call TRBD1 (6 bases). CDR1 is LGHDT and CDR2 is YNNKEL in the germline V gene (reference sequence). The CDR3 length is 13 residues. Trimming cost V 4 bases and J 5 bases, with 11 bases left between them. CDR3 DNA sequence: TGTGCCAGCAGCCGTGGGGGCGATGAGACCCAGTACTTC. It codes for CASSRGGDETQYF.

This chain joins TRBV5-5 and TRBJ2-1; the D is unclear. The ends were cut back, 2 bases at V and 9 bases at J, with 9 bases in the middle. There are 12 residues in the CDR3. Germline V gives CDR1 SGHKS, CDR2 YYEKEE (reference sequence). The CDR3: CASSLPASEQFF. DNA for the CDR3: TGTGCCAGCAGCTTACCGGCTAGTGAGCAGTTCTTC. Based on the CDR3 plus reference TRBV5-5 and TRBJ2-1, the full variable domain is DAGVTQSPTHLIKTRGQQVTLRCSPISGHKSVSWYQQVLGQGPQFIFQYYEKEERGRGNFPDRFSARQFPNYSSELNVNALLLGDSALYLCASSLPASEQFFGPGTRLTVL.

This clone was seen only a few times. J is TRBJ1-1 and V is TRBV11-1, with unresolved D. The V gene lost 7 bases and the J gene lost 1 base, with 13 bases spanning the gap. The CDR3 loop spans 14 amino acids. CDR1 and CDR2 (germline): SGHAT, FQDESV (reference sequence). For the CDR3, the DNA is TGTGCCAGCACCCACACGAGAGGGAACACTGAAGCTTTCTTT. This sequence encodes CASTHTRGNTEAFF.

This chain joins TRBV5-8 and TRBJ2-7, with TRBD2 identical over 10 bases. The length of the CDR3 is 15 residues. The junction had 7 bases not matched to a gene; V was cut back by 3 bases and J by 4 bases. Germline V lookup: CDR1 SGHTS, CDR2 YDEGEE. CDR3 in amino acids: CASSSTGTSVYEQYF. CDR3 DNA: TGTGCCAGCAGCTCAACCGGGACTAGCGTATACGAGCAGTACTTC.

The chain combines TRBV10-2 with TRBJ1-5; D is unresolved. The germline CDR1 and CDR2 sequences are WSHSY and SAAADI. There are 16 residues in the CDR3. V was pared by 0 bases and J by 4 bases, with 13 bases between. CDR3 region: CASSESLVATNQPQHF. CDR3 DNA: TGCGCCAGCAGTGAGTCATTAGTAGCTACTAATCAGCCCCAGCATTTT.

CDR3 region: CASSLGQGNSPLHF. The CDR3 bases are TGTGCCAGCAGTTTAGGACAGGGTAATTCACCCCTCCACTTT. The V and J genes are TRBV27 and TRBJ1-6; TRBD1 agrees at 8 bases. V dropped 2 bases and J dropped 6; count of bases not matched to a gene: 0. This CDR3 region has 14 residues. The germline CDR1 and CDR2 sequences are MNHEY and SMNVEV (reference sequence).

This clone showed up just a few times. This CDR3 is CASGFDSRYGYTF. The CDR3 DNA sequence: TGTGCCAGCGGGTTTGACAGTCGCTATGGCTACACCTTC. The chain employs TRBV12-3 or TRBV12-4 and TRBJ1-2; perhaps TRBD1 as D (5 bases). The CDR3 totals 13 residues. Trimming shortened V by 8 bases and J by 4 bases, and 14 bases separated the two germline ends.

CDR3: CASSVDRAGYTF. The CDR3 nucleotides read TGTGCCAGCAGCGTCGACAGGGCTGGCTACACCTTC. The chain joins TRBV5-4 to TRBJ1-2; TRBD1 matches 7 bases. The CDR3 covers 12 residues. J lost 7 bases, V lost 4 bases, and 4 bases had no gene match. Germline V lookup: CDR1 SGHNT, CDR2 YYREEE (reference sequence). Full variable domain (missing parts from reference TRBV5-4 and TRBJ1-2): ETGVTQSPTHLIKTRGQQVTLRCSSQSGHNTVSWYQQALGQGPQFIFQYYREEENGRGNFPPRFSGLQFPNYSSELNVNALELDDSALYLCASSVDRAGYTFGSGTRLTVV.

The V call is TRBV2, the J call TRBJ1-1; D unclear. The CDR3 length is 14 residues. V was cut by 6 bases and J by 2 bases, with 13 bases left in between. Germline assignment: CDR1 SNHLY and CDR2 FYNNEI. The CDR3 sequence: CASSPDTINTEAFF. CDR3 nucleotides: TGTGCCAGCAGCCCCGACACCATCAACACTGAAGCTTTCTTT.

This chain joins TRBV2 and TRBJ2-7; D might be TRBD2 (5 bases). V lost 4 bases and J lost 2, with 12 bases in between. Germline V gene sequence: CDR1 SNHLY, CDR2 FYNNEI. This CDR3 comprises 14 residues. The CDR3 bases are TGTGCCAGCAGTGTACGGACTGGCACCTACGAGCAGTACTTC. This codes for CASSVRTGTYEQYF.

This clone was seen a single time. The genes are TRBV2 and TRBJ1-1; unclear D gene. This CDR3 comprises 15 residues. The V gene's germline CDR1 is SNHLY and CDR2 FYNNEI. Trimming took 6 bases from V and 1 from J, leaving 15 bases between them. CDR3 region: CASSPKAAGNTEAFF. The CDR3 DNA sequence: TGTGCCAGCAGCCCCAAGGCCGCGGGGAACACTGAAGCTTTCTTT.

The gene calls are TRBV3-1 (or the pseudogene TRBV3-2) and TRBJ2-1; no reliable D call. This CDR3 has 13 residues. Germline values: CDR1 LGHDT, CDR2 YNNKEL (reference sequence). Deletions cut 3 bases from V and 10 bases from J, with 13 bases between. DNA of the CDR3: TGTGCCAGCAGCCAGATCCGTGGCAGGGAGCAGTTCTTC. This encodes CASSQIRGREQFF.